The source of this T cell receptor (beta chain) is a study of shared clonotypes between healthy human individuals. Study-wide background: Per-donor plates numbered three CD4 naive, three CD4 memory, two CD8 naive and one CD8 memory. Study-level results: Owing to a small donor count, the genetic and exposure-history diversity represented was limited. The study found lower generation probabilities in non-shared clonotypes than in those shared by all four donors.

Sequencing used immunoSEQ multiplex PCR; TCRdb keeps in-frame clones, though not all of them. Among millions of clones listed, roughly 94% were seen once. The germline CDR1 and CDR2 sequences are SNHLY and FYNNEI. The CDR3 totals 13 residues. Trimming took 6 bases from V and 3 from J, leaving 10 bases between them. Only one count was recorded for this clone. The antigen is not known. Sequencing was carried out using naive CD4+ T cells sorted from blood. Subset of the sample: CD45RA+ positively selected. The receptor's source is a man between 18 and 29 years old in good health. The V and J genes are TRBV2 and TRBJ2-3; D ambiguous. The CDR3 protein is CASRNGVTDTQYF. In nucleotides, the CDR3 is TGTGCCAGCAGGAATGGGGTGACAGATACGCAGTATTTT.